This TCR beta chain is drawn from a study of CD8+ T cells in alopecia areata. This clone was recorded a few times. Stated treatment: oral pan-JAK inhibitor, 5-10 mg twice daily. V lost 11 bases, J lost 3 bases, and 7 bases lay in between. Germline V lookup: CDR1 MNHNY, CDR2 SVGAGI (reference sequence). The CDR3 runs 11 residues. Sequencing used cDNA as its template, made by extracting RNA and reverse transcribing it. The assay was immunoSEQ multiplex PCR, and TCRdb's table has in-frame clones only and misses some. In the table there are around 140,000 clones, roughly 54% of which are singletons. The gene calls are TRBV6-6 and TRBJ2-2, with D hard to call. This receptor was identified in a human donor with alopecia areata. The sample here was CD8+ T cells sorted from blood, taken at week 4, from a patient treated with tofacitinib. Written as DNA, the CDR3 is TGTGCCTCCATCTACACCGGGGAGCTGTTTTTT. Amino acids: CASIYTGELFF.